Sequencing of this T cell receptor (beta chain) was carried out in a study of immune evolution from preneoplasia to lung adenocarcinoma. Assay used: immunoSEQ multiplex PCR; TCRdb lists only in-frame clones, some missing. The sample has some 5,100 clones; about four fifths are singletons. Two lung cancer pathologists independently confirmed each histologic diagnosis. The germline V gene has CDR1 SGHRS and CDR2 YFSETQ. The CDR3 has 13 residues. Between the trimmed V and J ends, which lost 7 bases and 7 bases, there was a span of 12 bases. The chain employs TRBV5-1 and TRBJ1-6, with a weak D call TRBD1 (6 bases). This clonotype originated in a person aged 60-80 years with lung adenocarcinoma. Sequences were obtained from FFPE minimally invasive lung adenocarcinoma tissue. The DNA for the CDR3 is TGCGCCAGCCGGTACAGGGAAAATTCACCCCTCCACTTT. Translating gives CASRYRENSPLHF.